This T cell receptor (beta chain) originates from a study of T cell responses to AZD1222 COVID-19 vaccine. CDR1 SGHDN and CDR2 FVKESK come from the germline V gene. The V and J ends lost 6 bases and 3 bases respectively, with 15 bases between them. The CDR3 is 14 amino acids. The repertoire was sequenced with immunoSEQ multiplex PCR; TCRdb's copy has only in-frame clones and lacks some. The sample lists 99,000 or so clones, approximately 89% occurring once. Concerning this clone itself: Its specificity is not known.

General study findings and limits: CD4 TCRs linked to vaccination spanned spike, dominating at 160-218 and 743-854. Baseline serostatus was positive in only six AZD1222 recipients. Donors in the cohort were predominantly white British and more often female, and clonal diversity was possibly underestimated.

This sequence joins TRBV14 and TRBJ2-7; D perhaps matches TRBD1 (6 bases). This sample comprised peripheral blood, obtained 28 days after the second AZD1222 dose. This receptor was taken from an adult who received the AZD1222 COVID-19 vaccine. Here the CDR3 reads CASRMTGHYYEQYF. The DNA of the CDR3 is TGTGCCAGCAGAATGACGGGACACTACTACGAGCAGTACTTC. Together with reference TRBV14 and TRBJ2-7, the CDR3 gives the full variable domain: EAGVTQFPSHSVIEKGQTVTLRCDPISGHDNLYWYRRVMGKEIKFLLHFVKESKQDESGMPNNRFLAERTGGTYSTLKVQPAELEDSGVYFCASRMTGHYYEQYFGPGTRLTVT.